This T cell receptor (beta chain) was sequenced for a study of CD8 T cells in Susac syndrome. General study points: As the study acknowledged, the number of individuals in its TCR sequencing and HLA analysis was relatively small.

The RNA input was roughly 0.45 to 1 ug, and it was reverse transcribed with random hexamers. The authors amplified TCR beta CDR3 across 54 Vbeta and 13 Jbeta using immunoSEQ multiplex PCR. TCRdb called the immunoSEQ multiplex PCR reads again in MiXCR, with one record for every CDR3 protein. Of approximately 120,000 distinct CDR3 sequences listed, 85% to 95% were seen once; the top ten hold approximately 0.13%. Remarks on this clonotype: Its specificity is unknown.

CD8+ and CD4+ T cells from blood underwent TCR beta sequencing. Healthy donors constituted the controls, which were matched for age and sex. The V gene lost 3 bases and the J gene lost 4 bases, with 9 bases spanning the gap. The CDR3 spans 13 residues. From germline, CDR1 is PRHDT and CDR2 FYEKMQ (reference sequence). The specimen sequenced was CD8+ T cells from PBMCs. The chain recombines TRBV13 with TRBJ1-1; D unresolved. The receptor's source is a human donor in good health. In nucleotides, the CDR3 is TGTGCCAGCAGCTTGGCGGGGAGCACTGAAGCTTTCTTT. Protein product: CASSLAGSTEAFF.